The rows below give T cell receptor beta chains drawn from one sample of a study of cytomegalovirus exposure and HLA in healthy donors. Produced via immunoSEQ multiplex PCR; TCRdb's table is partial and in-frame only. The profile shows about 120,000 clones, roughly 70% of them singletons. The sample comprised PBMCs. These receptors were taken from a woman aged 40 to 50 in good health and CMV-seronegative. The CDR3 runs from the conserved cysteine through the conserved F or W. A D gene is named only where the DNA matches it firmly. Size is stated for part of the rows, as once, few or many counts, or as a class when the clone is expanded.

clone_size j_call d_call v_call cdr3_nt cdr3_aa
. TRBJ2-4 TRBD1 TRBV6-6 TGTGCCAGCAGTTACTCGATTGACAGGGAGTTCATTCAGTACTTC CASSYSIDREFIQYF
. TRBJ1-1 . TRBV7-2 TGTGCCAGCAGCTATCAGGGGAGTGCTGAAGCTTTCTTT CASSYQGSAEAFF
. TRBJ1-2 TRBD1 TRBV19 TGTGCCAGTATCCCGGGCGGGACAGGGGCGATCTATGGCTACACCTTC CASIPGGTGAIYGYTF
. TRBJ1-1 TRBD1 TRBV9 TGTGCCAGCAGCGTAGCTCTAGGGGGCCCGGACACTGAAGCTTTCTTT CASSVALGGPDTEAFF
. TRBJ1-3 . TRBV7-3 TGTGCCAGCAGCACAGGGCCCCTTATCTCTGGAAACACCATATATTTT CASSTGPLISGNTIYF
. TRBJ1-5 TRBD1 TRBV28 TGTGCCAGCAGCTACATTGGGACAGAGAATAGCAATCAGCCCCAGCATTTT CASSYIGTENSNQPQHF
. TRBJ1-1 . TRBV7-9 TGTGCCAGCAGCTTAGCATCAGGGTACACTGAAGCTTTCTTT CASSLASGYTEAFF
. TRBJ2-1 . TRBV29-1 TGCAGCGTTTCGGGGGAGGATGAGCAGTTCTTC CSVSGEDEQFF
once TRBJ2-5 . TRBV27 TGTGCCAGCAGTTTCCGAAACCCCGGGGAGACCCAGTACTTC CASSFRNPGETQYF
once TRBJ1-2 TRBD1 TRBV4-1 TGCGCCAGCAGCCAAGATTGGGGGACAGGATTCAGTGGCTACACCTTC CASSQDWGTGFSGYTF
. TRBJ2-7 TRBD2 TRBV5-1 TGCGCCAGCAGCTTACTAGCGGGAATCTACGAGCAGTACTTC CASSLLAGIYEQYF
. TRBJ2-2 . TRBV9 TGTGCCAGCAGCCCAGGAGGCGCCGGAACCGGGGAGCTGTTTTTT CASSPGGAGTGELFF
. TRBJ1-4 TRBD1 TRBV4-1 TGCGCCAGCAGCCAAGACAGGGGACAGAATGAAAAACTGTTTTTT CASSQDRGQNEKLFF
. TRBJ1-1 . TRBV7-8 TGTGCCAGCAGCTTACAGGGGTGGGGTTTTTCCGCCACTGAAGCTTTCTTT CASSLQGWGFSATEAFF
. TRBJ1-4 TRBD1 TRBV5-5 TGTGCCAGCAGCTTAGATCAGGGGGCAACTAATGAAAAACTGTTTTTT CASSLDQGATNEKLFF
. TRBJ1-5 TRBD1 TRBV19 TGTGCCAGTCGCCCCGCAGGGGGCAACGGCAATCAGCCCCAGCATTTT CASRPAGGNGNQPQHF
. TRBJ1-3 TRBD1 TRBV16 TGTGCCAGCAGCCAGTCCGGGACAGGGACCGGAAACACCATATATTTT CASSQSGTGTGNTIYF
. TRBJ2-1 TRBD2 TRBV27 TGTGCCAGCAGATCTAGCGGGGGGGTTCATGAGCAGTTCTTC CASRSSGGVHEQFF
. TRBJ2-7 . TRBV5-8 TGTGCCAGCAGCCTGCCGGACAGCTACGAGCAGTACTTC CASSLPDSYEQYF
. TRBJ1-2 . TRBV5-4 TGTGCCAGCAGCGAAGGACATTATGGCTACACCTTC CASSEGHYGYTF
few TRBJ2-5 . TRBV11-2 TGTGCCAGCAGCTTAGCGGGAACCCCAGAGACCCAGTACTTC CASSLAGTPETQYF
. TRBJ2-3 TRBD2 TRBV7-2 TGTGCCAGCAGCTTAACTAGCGGGAGGGTGCCAGATACGCAGTATTTT CASSLTSGRVPDTQYF
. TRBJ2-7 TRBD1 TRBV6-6 TGTGCCAGCAGTTACGGAGAGGGGGCCCACGAGCAGTACTTC CASSYGEGAHEQYF
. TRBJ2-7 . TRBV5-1 TGCGCCAGCAGTTCAGGGTCAGGAGAGGCGTTTTCCTACGAGCAGTACTTC CASSSGSGEAFSYEQYF
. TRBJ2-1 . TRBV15 TGTGCCACCAGCAGAGGACAGGAGTACAATGAGCAGTTCTTC CATSRGQEYNEQFF
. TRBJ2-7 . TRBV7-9 TGTGCCAGCAGCCCACCGGGGGTCTCCTACGAGCAGTACTTC CASSPPGVSYEQYF
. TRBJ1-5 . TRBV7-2 TGTGCCAGCAGCTTGGACAGCTATCAGCCCCAGCATTTT CASSLDSYQPQHF
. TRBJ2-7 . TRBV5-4 TGTGCCAGCAGCTCCCAGTACGAGCAGTACTTC CASSSQYEQYF
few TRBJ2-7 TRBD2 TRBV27 TGTGCCAGCAGTTTTTGGGGTAGCGGGAGCTCCTACGAGCAGTACTTC CASSFWGSGSSYEQYF
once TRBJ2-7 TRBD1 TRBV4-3 TGCGCCAGCAGCCACCGAGTGGGACAGGGACGAGACGAGCAGTACTTC CASSHRVGQGRDEQYF
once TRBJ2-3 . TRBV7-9 TGTGCCAGCAGCTTAGGTTTGCAGGGTGCCGCAGATACGCAGTATTTT CASSLGLQGAADTQYF
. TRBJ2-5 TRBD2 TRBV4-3 TGCGCCAGCAGCCAGGCCGTAGCGGGACGCCAAGGGACCCAGTACTTC CASSQAVAGRQGTQYF
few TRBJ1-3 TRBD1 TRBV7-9 TGTGCCAGCAGCCCAGGGACAGGGTATGGAAACACCATATATTTT CASSPGTGYGNTIYF
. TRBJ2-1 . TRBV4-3 TGCGCCAGCAGCCAAGATGGAGAGCGGAGCTACAATGAGCAGTTCTTC CASSQDGERSYNEQFF
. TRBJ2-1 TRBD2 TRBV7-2 TGTGCCAGCAGCCTAGGGCTCAGCGGGGGGGCCTATGAGCAGTTCTTC CASSLGLSGGAYEQFF
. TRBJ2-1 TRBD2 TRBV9 TGTGCCAGCAGCGCCGGGACTAGCGGGAGGAGATACGAGCAGTTCTTC CASSAGTSGRRYEQFF
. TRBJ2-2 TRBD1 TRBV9 TGTGCCAGCAGCGGCCCAGGGGGACAGGGCGTAAACACCGGGGAGCTGTTTTTT CASSGPGGQGVNTGELFF
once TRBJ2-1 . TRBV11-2 TGTGCCAGCAGCGGCCGGGACTCCCGCCAGTTCTTC CASSGRDSRQFF
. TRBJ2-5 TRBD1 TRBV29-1 TGCAGCGGGTGGACAGGGGAAAGTTCGGAGACCCAGTACTTC CSGWTGESSETQYF
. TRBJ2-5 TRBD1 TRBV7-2 TGTGCCAGCAGCTTAGCCCCGGGACAGGGCAAAGAGACCCAGTACTTC CASSLAPGQGKETQYF
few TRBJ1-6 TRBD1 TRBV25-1 TGTGCCAGCAGTGCTCCGGGACAGGGGAATTCACCCCTCCACTTT CASSAPGQGNSPLHF
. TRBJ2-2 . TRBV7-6 TGTGCCAGCAGCTTAGTGGTAGGGGCGAACACCGGGGAGCTGTTTTTT CASSLVVGANTGELFF
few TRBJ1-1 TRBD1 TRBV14 TGTGCCAGCAGCCGGGGACAGCTCAACACTGAAGCTTTCTTT CASSRGQLNTEAFF